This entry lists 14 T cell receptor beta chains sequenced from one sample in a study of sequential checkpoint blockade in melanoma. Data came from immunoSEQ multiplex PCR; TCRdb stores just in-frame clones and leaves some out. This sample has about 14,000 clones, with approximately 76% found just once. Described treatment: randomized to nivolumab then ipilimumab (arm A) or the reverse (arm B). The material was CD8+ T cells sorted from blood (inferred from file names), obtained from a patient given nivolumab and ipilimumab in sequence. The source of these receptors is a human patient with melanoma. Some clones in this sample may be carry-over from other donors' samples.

The CDR3 DNA follows: TGTGCCAGCAGCGTAGAGTACAGTGCCACCGGGGAGCTGTTTTTT. Residues: CASSVEYSATGELFF. V gene TRBV9 combines with J gene TRBJ2-2; D uncertain. The CDR3 is made up of 15 amino acids. Trimming shortened V by 0 bases and J by 4 bases, and 10 bases separated the two germline ends. Germline CDR1 and CDR2: SGDLS and YYNGEE.

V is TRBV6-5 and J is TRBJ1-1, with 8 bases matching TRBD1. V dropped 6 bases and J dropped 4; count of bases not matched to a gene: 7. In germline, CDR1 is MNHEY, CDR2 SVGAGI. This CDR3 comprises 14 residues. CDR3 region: CASSSGTGTTEAFF. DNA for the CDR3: TGTGCCAGCAGCTCCGGGACAGGTACCACTGAAGCTTTCTTT.

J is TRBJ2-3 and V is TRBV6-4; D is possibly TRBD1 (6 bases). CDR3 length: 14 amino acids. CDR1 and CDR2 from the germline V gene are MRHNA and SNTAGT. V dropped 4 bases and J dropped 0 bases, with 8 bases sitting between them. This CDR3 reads CASSVQGSTDTQYF. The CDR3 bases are TGTGCCAGCAGTGTTCAGGGGAGCACAGATACGCAGTATTTT.

DNA for the CDR3: TGTGCCAGCAGTTTAAACAGGGGGCCGTCCCGCGAAAAACTGTTTTTT. Its translation is CASSLNRGPSREKLFF. This sequence joins TRBV27 and TRBJ1-4, with 9 nucleotides matching TRBD1. The germline CDR1 and CDR2 sequences are MNHEY and SMNVEV (reference sequence). The CDR3 extends over 16 amino acids. Losses at the gene ends were 2 bases for V and 8 bases for J; bases not matched to a gene: 9.

In DNA form, the CDR3 reads TGCGCCAGCAGCCAAGAAAATCCGGGGTTAGTCTACGAGCAGTACTTC. Residues: CASSQENPGLVYEQYF. V and J are TRBV4-1 and TRBJ2-7; tentative D call: TRBD2 (5 bases). The CDR3 totals 16 residues. Trimming removed 0 bases at V and 3 bases at J, with 15 bases between. Germline V gene sequence: CDR1 MGHRA, CDR2 YSYEKL.

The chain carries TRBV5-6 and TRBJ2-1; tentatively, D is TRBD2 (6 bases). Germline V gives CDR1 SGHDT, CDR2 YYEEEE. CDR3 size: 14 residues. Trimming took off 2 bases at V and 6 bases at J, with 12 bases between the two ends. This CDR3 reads CASSFPTRTNEQFF. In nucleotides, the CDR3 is TGTGCCAGCAGCTTTCCGACTAGGACCAATGAGCAGTTCTTC. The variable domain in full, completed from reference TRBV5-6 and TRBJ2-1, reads DAGVTQSPTHLIKTRGQQVTLRCSPKSGHDTVSWYQQALGQGPQFIFQYYEEEERQRGNFPDRFSGHQFPNYSSELNVNALLLGDSALYLCASSFPTRTNEQFFGPGTRLTVL.

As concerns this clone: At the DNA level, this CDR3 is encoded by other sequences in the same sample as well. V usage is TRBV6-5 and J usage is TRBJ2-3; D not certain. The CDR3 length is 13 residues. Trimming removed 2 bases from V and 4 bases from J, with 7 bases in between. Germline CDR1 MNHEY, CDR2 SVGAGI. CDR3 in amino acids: CASSYSLADTQYF. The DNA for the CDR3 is TGTGCCAGCAGTTACAGCTTAGCAGATACGCAGTATTTT.

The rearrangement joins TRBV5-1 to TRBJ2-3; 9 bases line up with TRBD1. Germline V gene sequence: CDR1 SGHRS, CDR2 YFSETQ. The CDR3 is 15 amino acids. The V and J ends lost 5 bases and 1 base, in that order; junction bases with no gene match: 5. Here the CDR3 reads CASRYRDRGTDTQYF. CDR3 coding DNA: TGCGCCAGCAGATACCGGGACAGGGGCACAGATACGCAGTATTTT.

DNA of the CDR3: TGTGCCAGCAGCCAAGACCAGGGGACAGAACTGTTTTTT. Translating gives CASSQDQGTELFF. The chain links TRBV4-2 to TRBJ1-4, with 7 positions matching TRBD1. The CDR3 runs to 13 residues. CDR1 is LGHNA, CDR2 YNFKEQ, per germline. The trim removed 0 bases at V and 12 bases at J, leaving 4 bases unmatched.

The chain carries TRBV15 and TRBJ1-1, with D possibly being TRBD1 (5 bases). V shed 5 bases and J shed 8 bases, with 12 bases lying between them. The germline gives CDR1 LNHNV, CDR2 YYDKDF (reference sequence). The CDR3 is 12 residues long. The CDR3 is CATSRGGREAFF. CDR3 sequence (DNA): TGTGCCACCAGCCGGGGGGGGAGGGAAGCTTTCTTT.

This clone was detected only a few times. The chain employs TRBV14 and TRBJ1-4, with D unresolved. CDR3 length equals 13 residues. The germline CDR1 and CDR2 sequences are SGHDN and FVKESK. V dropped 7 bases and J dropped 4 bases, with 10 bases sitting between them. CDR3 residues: CASKAVNNEKLFF. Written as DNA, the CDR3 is TGTGCCAGCAAAGCCGTTAATAATGAAAAACTGTTTTTT.

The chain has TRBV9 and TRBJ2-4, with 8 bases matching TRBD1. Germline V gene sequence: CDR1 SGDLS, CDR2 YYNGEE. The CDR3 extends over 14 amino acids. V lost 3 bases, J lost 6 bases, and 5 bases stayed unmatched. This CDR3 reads CASSGRGQGNIQYF. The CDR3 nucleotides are TGTGCCAGCAGCGGCAGGGGGCAAGGAAACATTCAGTACTTC.

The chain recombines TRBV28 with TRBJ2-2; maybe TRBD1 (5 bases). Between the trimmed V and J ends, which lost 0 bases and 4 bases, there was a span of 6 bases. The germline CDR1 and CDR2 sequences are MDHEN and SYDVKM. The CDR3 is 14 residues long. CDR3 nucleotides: TGTGCCAGCAGTTTATGGGACACCACCGGGGAGCTGTTTTTT. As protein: CASSLWDTTGELFF.

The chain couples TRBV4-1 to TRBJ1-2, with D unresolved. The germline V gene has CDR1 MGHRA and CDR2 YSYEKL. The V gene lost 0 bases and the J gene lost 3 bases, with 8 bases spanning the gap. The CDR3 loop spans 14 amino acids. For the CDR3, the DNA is TGCGCCAGCAGCCAAGAAGTTGACTACTATGGCTACACCTTC. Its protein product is CASSQEVDYYGYTF.